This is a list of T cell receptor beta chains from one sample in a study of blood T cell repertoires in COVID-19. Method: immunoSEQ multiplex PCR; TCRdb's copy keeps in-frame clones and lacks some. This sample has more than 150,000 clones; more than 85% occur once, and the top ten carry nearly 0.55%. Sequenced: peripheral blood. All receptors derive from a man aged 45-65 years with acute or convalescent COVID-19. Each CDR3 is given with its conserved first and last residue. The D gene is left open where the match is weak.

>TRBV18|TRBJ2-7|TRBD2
CASSRTSASYEQYF
TGTGCCAGCTCGCGGACTAGCGCGTCCTACGAGCAGTACTTC
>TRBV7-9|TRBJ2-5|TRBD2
CASSLGAGGWKTQYF
TGTGCCAGCAGCTTAGGAGCGGGAGGGTGGAAGACCCAGTACTTC
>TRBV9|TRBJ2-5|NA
CASSVASFWETQYF
TGTGCCAGCAGCGTAGCAAGCTTCTGGGAGACCCAGTACTTC
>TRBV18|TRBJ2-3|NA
CASSPRRGGGTDTQYF
TGTGCCAGCTCACCCCGGAGAGGGGGTGGCACAGATACGCAGTATTTT
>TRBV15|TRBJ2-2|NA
CATSRDARGQGWTGELFF
TGTGCCACCAGCAGAGATGCAAGAGGGCAGGGGTGGACCGGGGAGCTGTTTTTT
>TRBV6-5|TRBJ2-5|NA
CASKQGGGETQYF
TGTGCCAGCAAACAGGGGGGGGGAGAGACCCAGTACTTC
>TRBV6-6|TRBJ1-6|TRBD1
CASSLVPRQGASPLHF
TGTGCCAGCAGTTTAGTCCCACGACAGGGCGCTTCACCCCTCCACTTT
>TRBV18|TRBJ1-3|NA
CASSPPEVGGKNTIYF
TGTGCCAGCTCACCACCGGAGGTCGGAGGGAAGAACACCATATATTTT
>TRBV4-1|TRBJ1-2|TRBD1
CASSQDRDRGRYGYGYTF
TGCGCCAGCAGCCAAGATCGGGACAGGGGGCGCTACGGCTATGGCTACACCTTC
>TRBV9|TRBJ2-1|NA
CASSEYMGAISYNEQFF
TGTGCCAGCAGCGAGTATATGGGAGCAATCTCCTACAATGAGCAGTTCTTC
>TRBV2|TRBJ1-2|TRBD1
CASSGTEEYGYTF
TGTGCCAGCAGCGGGACAGAAGAATATGGCTACACCTTC